This T cell receptor (beta chain) was sequenced for a study of shared clonotypes between healthy human individuals. Between the trimmed V and J ends, which lost 0 bases and 6 bases, there was a span of 8 bases. The CDR3 covers 13 residues. Germline values: CDR1 SGHRS, CDR2 YFSETQ. The method was immunoSEQ multiplex PCR; TCRdb's version includes in-frame clones alone and lacks a portion of them. This sample has a few hundred thousand clones; approximately 74% occur once, and the top ten carry 10%. This TCR was recovered from a man aged 25-45 years in good health. The V call is TRBV5-1, the J call TRBJ2-3; D is uncertain. Sequencing was performed on memory CD4+ T cells sorted from blood. Described subset: CD45RA-negative fraction. This CDR3 reads CASSLEAVDTQYF. CDR3 nucleotides: TGCGCCAGCAGCTTGGAGGCGGTCGATACGCAGTATTTT.